This T cell receptor (beta chain) comes out of a study of shared clonotypes between healthy human individuals. Overall study: The study enrolled a couple of women and three men aged 18 to 49.

This clone was detected a few times. In the sorted-subset replicate PCRs, 200 ng DNA, 25,000 to 35,000 T cell genomes, was used. Sequencing was performed with immunoSEQ multiplex PCR; in TCRdb, only in-frame clones are kept and a portion is missing. The sample includes about 990,000 clones, 75% to 85% of them seen just once. Splitting of CD4+ cells produced CD45RA+ naive and CD45RA-negative memory subsets. The V end was cut by 6 bases, the J end by 4 bases, with 15 bases between. Germline V gives CDR1 MNHNS, CDR2 SASEGT. CDR3 size: 15 residues. Sequencing input: memory CD4+ T cells from PBMCs. Sample subset: CD45RA-negative fraction. The chain uses TRBV6-1 and TRBJ2-2, with D maybe TRBD1 (6 bases). This receptor was obtained from a man aged 18 to 35 in good health. Some clones in this sample may be carry-over from other donors' samples. DNA of the CDR3: TGTGCCAGCAGCGACAGGAGGTATAGCACCGGGGAGCTGTTTTTT. Translating it yields CASSDRRYSTGELFF.